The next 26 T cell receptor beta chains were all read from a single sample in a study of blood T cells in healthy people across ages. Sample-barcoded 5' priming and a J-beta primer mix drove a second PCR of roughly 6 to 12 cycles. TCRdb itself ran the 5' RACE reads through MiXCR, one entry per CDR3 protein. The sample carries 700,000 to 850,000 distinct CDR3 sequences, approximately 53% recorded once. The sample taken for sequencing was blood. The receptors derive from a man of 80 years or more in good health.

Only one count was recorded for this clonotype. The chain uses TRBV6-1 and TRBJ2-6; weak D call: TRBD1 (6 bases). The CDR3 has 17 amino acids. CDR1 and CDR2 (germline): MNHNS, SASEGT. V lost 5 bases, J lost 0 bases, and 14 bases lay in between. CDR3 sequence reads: CASSRFRGPSGANVLTF. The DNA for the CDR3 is TGTGCCAGCAGTAGATTCAGGGGCCCCTCTGGGGCCAACGTCCTGACTTTC.

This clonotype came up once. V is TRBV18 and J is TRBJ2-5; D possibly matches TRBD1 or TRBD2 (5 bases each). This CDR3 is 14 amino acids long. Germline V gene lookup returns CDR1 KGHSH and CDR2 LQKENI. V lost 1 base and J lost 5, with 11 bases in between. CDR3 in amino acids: CASSPLARGETQYF. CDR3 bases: TGTGCCAGCTCACCACTCGCGAGGGGCGAGACCCAGTACTTC.

The CDR3 protein is CASSKGPTVAKNIQYF. The CDR3 nucleotides are TGTGCCAGCAGCAAAGGGCCGACTGTAGCCAAAAACATTCAGTACTTC. This sequence joins TRBV21-1 and TRBJ2-4. TRBV21-1 is deemed a pseudogene. The length of the CDR3 is 16 residues.

CDR3 region: CSARVLAESTWNEQFF. In DNA, the CDR3 is TGCAGTGCTAGAGTTCTAGCGGAGTCTACATGGAATGAGCAGTTCTTC. The chain couples TRBV20-1 to TRBJ2-1, with 7 bases matching TRBD2. The CDR3 consists of 16 residues. The V gene's germline CDR1 is DFQATT and CDR2 SNEGSKA (reference sequence). J was trimmed by 7 bases and V by 1 base; bases with no gene match: 13.

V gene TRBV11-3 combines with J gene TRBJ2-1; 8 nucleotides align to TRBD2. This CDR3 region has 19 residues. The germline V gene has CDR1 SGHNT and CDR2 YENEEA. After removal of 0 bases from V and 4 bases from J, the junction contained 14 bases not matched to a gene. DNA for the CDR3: TGTGCCAGCAGCTTAGAAGTAGCGGGGAGCTCAGGGGTATACAATGAGCAGTTCTTC. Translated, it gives CASSLEVAGSSGVYNEQFF.

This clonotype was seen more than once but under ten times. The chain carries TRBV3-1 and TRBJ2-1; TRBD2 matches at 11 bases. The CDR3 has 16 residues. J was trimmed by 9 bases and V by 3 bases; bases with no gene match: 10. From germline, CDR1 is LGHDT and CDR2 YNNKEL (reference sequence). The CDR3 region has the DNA TGTGCCAGCAGCCAGAGTAGCGGGAGGGCCGGGAGTGAGCAGTTCTTC. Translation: CASSQSSGRAGSEQFF.

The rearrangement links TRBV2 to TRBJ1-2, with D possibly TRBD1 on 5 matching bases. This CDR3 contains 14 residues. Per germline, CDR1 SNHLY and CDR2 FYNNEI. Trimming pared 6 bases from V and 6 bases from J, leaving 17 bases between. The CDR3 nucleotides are TGTGCCAGCAGCCAAACGGGGCAGGTCGATGGCTACACCTTC. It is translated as CASSQTGQVDGYTF.

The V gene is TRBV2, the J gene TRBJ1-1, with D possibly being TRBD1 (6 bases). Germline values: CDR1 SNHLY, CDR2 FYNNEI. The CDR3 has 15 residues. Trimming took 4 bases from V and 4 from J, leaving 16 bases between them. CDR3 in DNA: TGTGCCAGCAGTGCCGCACAGGGTCGCGGCACTGAAGCTTTCTTT. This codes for CASSAAQGRGTEAFF.

The CDR3 loop is CASRETGGSEKLFF. DNA of the CDR3: TGCGCCAGCAGGGAAACTGGGGGTAGTGAAAAACTGTTTTTT. The chain couples TRBV10-2 to TRBJ1-4; D perhaps matches TRBD1 (5 bases). The CDR3 is made up of 14 amino acids. In germline, CDR1 is WSHSY, CDR2 SAAADI. With 6 bases removed from V and 7 bases from J, the gap between germline ends came to 15 bases.

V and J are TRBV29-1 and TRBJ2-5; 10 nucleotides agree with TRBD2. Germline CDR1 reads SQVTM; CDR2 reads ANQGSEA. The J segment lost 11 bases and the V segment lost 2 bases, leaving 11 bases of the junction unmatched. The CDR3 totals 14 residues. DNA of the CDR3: TGCAGCGTTGAAAGGACGGGACTAGCGAGGTGGCAGTACTTC. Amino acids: CSVERTGLARWQYF.

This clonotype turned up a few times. CDR3 DNA: TGTGCCAGCAGCTTAGGGCGGAATAATAATTCACCCCTCCACTTT. It encodes CASSLGRNNNSPLHF. V gene TRBV7-8 combines with J gene TRBJ1-6, with D unresolved. CDR1 and CDR2 from the germline V gene are SGHVS and FQNEAQ. The CDR3 totals 15 residues. V was clipped by 1 base and J by 5 bases, with 9 bases between them. Full variable domain (missing parts from reference TRBV7-8 and TRBJ1-6): GAGVSQSPRYKVAKRGQDVALRCDPISGHVSLFWYQQALGQGPEFLTYFQNEAQLDKSGLPSDRFFAERPEGSVSTLKIQRTQQEDSAVYLCASSLGRNNNSPLHFGNGTRLTVT.

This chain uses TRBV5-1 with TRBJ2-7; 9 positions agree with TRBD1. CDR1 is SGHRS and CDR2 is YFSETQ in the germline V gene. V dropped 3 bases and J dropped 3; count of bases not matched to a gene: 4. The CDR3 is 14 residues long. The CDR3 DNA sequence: TGCGCCAGCAGCTACGGACAGGGGCTCTACGAGCAGTACTTC. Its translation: CASSYGQGLYEQYF.

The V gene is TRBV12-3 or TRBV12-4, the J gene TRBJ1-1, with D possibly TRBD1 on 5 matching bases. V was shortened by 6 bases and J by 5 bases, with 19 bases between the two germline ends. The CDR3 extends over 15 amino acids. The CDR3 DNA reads TGTGCCAGCAGACCTCCGGGGGTGGAAATAACTGAAGCTTTCTTT. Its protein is CASRPPGVEITEAFF.

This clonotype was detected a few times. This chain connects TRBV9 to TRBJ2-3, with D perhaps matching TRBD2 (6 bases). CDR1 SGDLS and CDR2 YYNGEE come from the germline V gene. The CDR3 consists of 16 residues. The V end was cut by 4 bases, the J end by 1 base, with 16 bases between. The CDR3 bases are TGTGCCAGCAGCCGGGGCGGGGTTTTAGGCACAGATACGCAGTATTTT. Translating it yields CASSRGGVLGTDTQYF.

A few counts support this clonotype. CDR3 bases: TGCAGTGCTCCCCCCTCGGGAAACATTCAGTACTTC. Protein sequence: CSAPPSGNIQYF. V gene TRBV20-1 combines with J gene TRBJ2-4; unclear D gene. The CDR3 has 12 residues. The germline V gene encodes CDR1 DFQATT and CDR2 SNEGSKA (reference sequence). Trimming cost V 5 bases and J 6 bases, with 11 bases left between them.

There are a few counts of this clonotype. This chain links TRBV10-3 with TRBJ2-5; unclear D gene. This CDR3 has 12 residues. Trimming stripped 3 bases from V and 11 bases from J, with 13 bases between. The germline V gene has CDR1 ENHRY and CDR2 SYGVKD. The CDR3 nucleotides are TGTGCCATCAGTGATACTGTTGGTGAGCAGTACTTC. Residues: CAISDTVGEQYF.

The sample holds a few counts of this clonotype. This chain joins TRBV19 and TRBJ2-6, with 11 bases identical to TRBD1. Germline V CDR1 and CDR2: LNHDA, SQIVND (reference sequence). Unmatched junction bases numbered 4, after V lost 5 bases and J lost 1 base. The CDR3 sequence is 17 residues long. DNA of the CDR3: TGTGCCAGTAGTCCTCGGGACAGGGGGTCTGGGGCCAACGTCCTGACTTTC. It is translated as CASSPRDRGSGANVLTF.

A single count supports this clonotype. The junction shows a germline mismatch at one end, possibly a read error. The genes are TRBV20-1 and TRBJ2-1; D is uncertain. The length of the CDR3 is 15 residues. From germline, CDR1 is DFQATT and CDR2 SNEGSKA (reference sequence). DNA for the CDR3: TGCAGTGCTCGATCCCTTACTCACTCCTACAATGAGCGGTTCTTC. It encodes CSARSLTHSYNERFF.

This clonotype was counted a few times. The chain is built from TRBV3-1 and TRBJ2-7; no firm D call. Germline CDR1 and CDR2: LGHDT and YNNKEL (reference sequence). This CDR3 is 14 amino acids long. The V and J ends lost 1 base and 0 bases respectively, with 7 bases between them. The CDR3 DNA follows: TGTGCCAGCAGCCAAGCCCTGAGCTCCTACGAGCAGTACTTC. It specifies CASSQALSSYEQYF.

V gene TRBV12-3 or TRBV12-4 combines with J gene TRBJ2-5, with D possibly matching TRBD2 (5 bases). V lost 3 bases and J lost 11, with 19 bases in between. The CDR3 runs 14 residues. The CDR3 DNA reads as TGTGCCAGCAGTTTGGCGGGTCGAAAGAATGAGCAGTACTTC. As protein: CASSLAGRKNEQYF.

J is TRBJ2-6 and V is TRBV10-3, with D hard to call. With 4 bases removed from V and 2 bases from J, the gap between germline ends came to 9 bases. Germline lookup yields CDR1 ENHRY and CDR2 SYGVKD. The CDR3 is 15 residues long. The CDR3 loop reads CAISGLWTGANVLTF. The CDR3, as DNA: TGTGCCATCAGTGGACTCTGGACTGGGGCCAACGTCCTGACTTTC.

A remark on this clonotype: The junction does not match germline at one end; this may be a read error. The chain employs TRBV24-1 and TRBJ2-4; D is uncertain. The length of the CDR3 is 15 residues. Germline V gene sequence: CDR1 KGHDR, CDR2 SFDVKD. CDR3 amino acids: CATSDWVGAKNIQYF. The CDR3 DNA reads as TGCGCCACCAGTGATTGGGTAGGAGCCAAAAACATTCAGTACTTC.

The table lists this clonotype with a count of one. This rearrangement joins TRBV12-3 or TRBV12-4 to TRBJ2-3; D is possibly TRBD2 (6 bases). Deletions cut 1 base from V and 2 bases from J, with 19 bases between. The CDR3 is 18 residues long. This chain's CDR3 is CASSLELGGVGSTDTQYF. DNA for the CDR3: TGTGCCAGCAGTTTAGAGTTGGGGGGAGTTGGGTCCACAGATACGCAGTATTTT.

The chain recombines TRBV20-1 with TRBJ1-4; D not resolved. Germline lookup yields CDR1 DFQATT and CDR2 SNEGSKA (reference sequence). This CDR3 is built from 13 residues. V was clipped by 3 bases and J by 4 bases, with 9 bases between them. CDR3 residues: CSASSPFNEKLFF. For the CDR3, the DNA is TGCAGTGCTAGTAGCCCTTTTAATGAAAAACTGTTTTTT.

The CDR3 region is CASSPGRAVQETQYF. The CDR3 DNA is TGTGCCAGCAGCCCGGGACGAGCGGTCCAAGAGACCCAGTACTTC. The rearrangement joins TRBV3-1 to TRBJ2-5, with D possibly called TRBD1 or TRBD2 (5 bases each). The CDR3 sequence is 15 residues long. Germline V gene lookup returns CDR1 LGHDT and CDR2 YNNKEL (reference sequence). Trimming shortened V by 4 bases and J by 1 base, and 13 bases separated the two germline ends.

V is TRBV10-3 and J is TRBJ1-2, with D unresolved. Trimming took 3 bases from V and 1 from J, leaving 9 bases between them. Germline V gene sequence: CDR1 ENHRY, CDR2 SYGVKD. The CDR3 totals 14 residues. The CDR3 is CAISELQSNYGYTF. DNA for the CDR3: TGTGCCATCAGTGAACTACAGAGTAACTATGGCTACACCTTC.